These 2 T cell receptor beta chains were sequenced from one sample in a study of blood T cell repertoires in COVID-19. Clones were read by immunoSEQ multiplex PCR, and TCRdb kept only the in-frame ones, dropping some. This repertoire shows fewer than 150,000 clones, about 85% found once; its top ten account for 3% to 4%. Sequenced material: peripheral blood. Receptors were obtained from a man aged 35-49 years with acute or convalescent COVID-19.

The chain has TRBV9 and TRBJ1-6, with 8 bases aligning to TRBD1. The length of the CDR3 is 16 residues. Trimming cost V 0 bases and J 7 bases; bases outside gene matches: 6. Germline lookup yields CDR1 SGDLS and CDR2 YYNGEE. CDR3: CASSVEGQGSNSPLHF. CDR3 sequence (DNA): TGTGCCAGCAGCGTAGAAGGACAGGGCTCCAATTCACCCCTCCACTTT.

Concerning this clone: The same CDR3 is also encoded by other DNA sequences in this sample. The chain is built from TRBV5-1 and TRBJ2-3, with D possibly matching TRBD1 (6 bases). The V gene lost 3 bases and the J gene lost 6 bases, with 11 bases spanning the gap. Germline V lookup: CDR1 SGHRS, CDR2 YFSETQ. This CDR3 has 13 residues. The CDR3 loop is CASSSNQGDTQYF. In DNA, the CDR3 is TGCGCCAGCAGCTCCAATCAGGGGGATACGCAGTATTTT.